These 5 T cell receptor beta chains came from one sample sequenced in a study of human T cells and chemical hapten exposure. TCRdb independently ran MiXCR on the RACE reads; one entry per CDR3 protein. The sample has over 70,000 distinct CDR3 sequences; 11% are singletons. Stated time point: patch test 2, 6 weeks after DPC sensitization. Stated treatment: therapeutic diphenylcyclopropenone sensitization with weekly scalp DPC. The sample in question was whole blood, obtained in connection with sensitization to the hapten diphenylcyclopropenone (DPC). These receptor sequences come from a man aged 18 to 35 with alopecia areata. Some clones in this sample may be carry-over from other donors' samples.

The gene calls are TRBV5-1 and TRBJ2-7; 10 bases fit TRBD1. The V gene's germline CDR1 is SGHRS and CDR2 YFSETQ. CDR3 length equals 15 residues. After removal of 2 bases from V and 2 bases from J, the junction contained 4 bases not matched to a gene. In nucleotides, the CDR3 is TGCGCCAGCAGCTTCGGGACAGGGGTCACCTACGAGCAGTACTTC. It codes for CASSFGTGVTYEQYF.

This clonotype was observed many times. The gene calls are TRBV6-6 and TRBJ2-2, with 9 bases lining up with TRBD1. In germline, CDR1 is MNHNY, CDR2 SVGAGI (reference sequence). The CDR3 sequence is 15 residues long. V trimming: 7 bases; J trimming: 4 bases; junction bases outside the gene matches: 7. The CDR3 spells CASTPGQGLTGELFF. The CDR3 DNA reads as TGTGCCAGCACTCCGGGACAGGGACTCACCGGGGAGCTGTTTTTT.

This clonotype was counted at least ten times. The chain carries TRBV12-3 or TRBV12-4 and TRBJ2-7; tentative D call: TRBD2 (6 bases). The CDR3 has 13 amino acids. V gave up 5 bases and J gave up 5 bases, with 13 bases separating them. The CDR3 sequence is CASSDTSPNEQYV. The CDR3 bases are TGTGCCAGCAGTGATACTAGCCCGAACGAGCAGTACGTC.

This clonotype occurred a few times. V gene TRBV19 combines with J gene TRBJ1-2, with 10 bases identical to TRBD1. The CDR3 is 15 amino acids. Germline V gives CDR1 LNHDA, CDR2 SQIVND (reference sequence). V shed 5 bases and J 6 bases; nucleotides not matched to a gene: 9. The DNA of the CDR3 is TGTGCCAGTAGTCCCGACAGGGGGCGAACCGATGGCTACACCTTC. It specifies CASSPDRGRTDGYTF.

The chain uses TRBV20-1 and TRBJ1-2; the D is unclear. V lost 0 bases, J lost 5 bases, and 7 bases lay in between. The CDR3 extends over 12 amino acids. Germline V gene sequence: CDR1 DFQATT, CDR2 SNEGSKA (reference sequence). The chain's CDR3 is CSARDPGYGYTF. The CDR3 DNA is TGCAGTGCTAGAGATCCGGGGTATGGCTACACCTTC.